This T cell receptor (beta chain) was captured by sequencing in a study of OX40 agonist ivuxolimab in advanced cancers. Study results and caveats: CD8+ T cells showed, on average, more clonal expansion than CD4+ cells. Both blood CD4+ and CD8+ T cells showed clonal growth by week 6 at 0.1 to 3.0 mg/kg. Low levels of normalized T-cell clonal expansion also appeared in some nonresponders.

This clone was counted only a few times. Antigen specificity is unknown. The trim removed 1 base at V and 4 bases at J, leaving 6 bases unmatched. The CDR3 covers 15 residues. The germline CDR1 and CDR2 sequences are LNHDA and SQIVND (reference sequence). Here immunoSEQ multiplex PCR was the method, and the copy in TCRdb shows in-frame clones only, minus some. The data show tens of thousands of clones, with around 85% seen just once and 0.83% held by the top ten. The input for sequencing was CD4+ or CD8+ T cells sorted from blood, taken in a trial of the OX40 agonist ivuxolimab. The chain carries TRBV19 and TRBJ1-2; 7 bases are shared with TRBD1. The sequence came from an adult with an advanced solid tumor such as melanoma, head and neck, liver or kidney cancer. CDR3 in amino acids: CASSIGRGRGYGYTF. The CDR3 DNA follows: TGTGCCAGTAGTATAGGAAGGGGGCGCGGCTATGGCTACACCTTC.